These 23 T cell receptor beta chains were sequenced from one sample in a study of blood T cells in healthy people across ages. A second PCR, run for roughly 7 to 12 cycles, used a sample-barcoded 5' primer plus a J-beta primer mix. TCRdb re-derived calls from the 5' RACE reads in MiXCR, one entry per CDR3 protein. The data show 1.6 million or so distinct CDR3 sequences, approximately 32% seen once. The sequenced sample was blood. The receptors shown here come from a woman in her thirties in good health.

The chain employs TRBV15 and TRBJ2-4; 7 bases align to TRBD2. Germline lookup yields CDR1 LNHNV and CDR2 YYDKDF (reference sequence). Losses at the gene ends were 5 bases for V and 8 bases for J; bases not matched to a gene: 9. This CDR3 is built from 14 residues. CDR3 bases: TGTGCCACCAGCGGAGGCGGGAGTGGGGACATTCAGTACTTC. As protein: CATSGGGSGDIQYF.

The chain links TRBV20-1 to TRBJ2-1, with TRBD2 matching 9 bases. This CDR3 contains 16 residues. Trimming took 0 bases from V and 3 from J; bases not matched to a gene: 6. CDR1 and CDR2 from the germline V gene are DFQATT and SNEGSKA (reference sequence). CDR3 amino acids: CSARDLSGGDYNEQFF. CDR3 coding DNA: TGCAGTGCTAGAGATCTTAGCGGGGGAGACTACAATGAGCAGTTCTTC.

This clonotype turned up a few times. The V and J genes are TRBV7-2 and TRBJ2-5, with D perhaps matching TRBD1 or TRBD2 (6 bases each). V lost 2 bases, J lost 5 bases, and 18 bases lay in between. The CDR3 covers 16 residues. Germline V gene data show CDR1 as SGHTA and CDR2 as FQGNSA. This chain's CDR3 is CASSLMGGRGSETQYF. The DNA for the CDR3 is TGTGCCAGCAGCTTAATGGGAGGCAGGGGTTCTGAGACCCAGTACTTC.

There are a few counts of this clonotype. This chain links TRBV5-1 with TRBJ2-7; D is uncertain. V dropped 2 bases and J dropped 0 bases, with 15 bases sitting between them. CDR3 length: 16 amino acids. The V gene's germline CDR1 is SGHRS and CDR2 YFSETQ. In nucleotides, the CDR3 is TGCGCCAGCAGCTTATCCCCGGGCGCAGACTCCTACGAGCAGTACTTC. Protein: CASSLSPGADSYEQYF.

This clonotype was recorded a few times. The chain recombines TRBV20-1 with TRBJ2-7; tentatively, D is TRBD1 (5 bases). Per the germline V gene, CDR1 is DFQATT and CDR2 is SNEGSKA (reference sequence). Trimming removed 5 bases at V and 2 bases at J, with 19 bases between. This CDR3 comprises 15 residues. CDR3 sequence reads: CSAVILRVSPYEQYF. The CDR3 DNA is TGCAGTGCTGTGATACTCAGGGTATCCCCCTACGAGCAGTACTTC.

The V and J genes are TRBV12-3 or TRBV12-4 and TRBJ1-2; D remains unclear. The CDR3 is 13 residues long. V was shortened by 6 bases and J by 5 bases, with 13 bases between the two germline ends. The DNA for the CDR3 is TGTGCCAGCAGCTCTCAGGTAGCGTATGGCTACACCTTC. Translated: CASSSQVAYGYTF.

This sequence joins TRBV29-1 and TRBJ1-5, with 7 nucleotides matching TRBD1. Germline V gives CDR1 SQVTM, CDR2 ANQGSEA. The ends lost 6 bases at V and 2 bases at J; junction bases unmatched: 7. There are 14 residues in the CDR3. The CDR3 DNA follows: TGCAGCGTGACCCGGGACAGCGGCAATCAGCCCCAGCATTTT. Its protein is CSVTRDSGNQPQHF.

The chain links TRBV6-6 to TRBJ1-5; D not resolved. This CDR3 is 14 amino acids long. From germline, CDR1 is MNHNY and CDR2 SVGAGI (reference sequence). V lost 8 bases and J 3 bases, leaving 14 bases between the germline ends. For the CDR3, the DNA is TGTGCCAGCTCCCCGGGAAGTCCCAATCAGCCCCAGCATTTT. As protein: CASSPGSPNQPQHF.

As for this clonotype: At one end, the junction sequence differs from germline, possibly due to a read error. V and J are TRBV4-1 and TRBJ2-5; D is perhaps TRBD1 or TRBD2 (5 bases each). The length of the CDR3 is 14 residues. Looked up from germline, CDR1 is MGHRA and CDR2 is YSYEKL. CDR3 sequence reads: CASSQPGTFETQYF. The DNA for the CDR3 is TGCGCTAGCAGCCAACCTGGGACGTTCGAGACCCAGTACTTC.

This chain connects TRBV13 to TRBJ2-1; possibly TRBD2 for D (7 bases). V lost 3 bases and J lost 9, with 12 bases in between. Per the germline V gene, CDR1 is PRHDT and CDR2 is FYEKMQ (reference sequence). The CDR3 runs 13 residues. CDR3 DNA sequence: TGTGCCAGCAGCTTGAGAGGGGGGGCTGAGCAGTTCTTC. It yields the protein CASSLRGGAEQFF.

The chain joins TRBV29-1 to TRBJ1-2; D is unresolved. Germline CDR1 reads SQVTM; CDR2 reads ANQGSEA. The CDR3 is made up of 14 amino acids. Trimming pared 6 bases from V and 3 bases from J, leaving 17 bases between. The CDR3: CSVATTSKDYGYTF. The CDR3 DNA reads TGCAGCGTAGCTACGACAAGCAAAGACTATGGCTACACCTTC.

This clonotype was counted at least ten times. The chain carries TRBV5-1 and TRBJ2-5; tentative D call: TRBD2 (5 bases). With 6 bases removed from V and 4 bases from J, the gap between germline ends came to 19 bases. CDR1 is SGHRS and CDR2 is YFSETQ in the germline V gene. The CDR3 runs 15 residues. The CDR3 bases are TGCGCCAGCAAGAGGGAACTCTGGTCGGTAGAGACCCAGTACTTC. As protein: CASKRELWSVETQYF.

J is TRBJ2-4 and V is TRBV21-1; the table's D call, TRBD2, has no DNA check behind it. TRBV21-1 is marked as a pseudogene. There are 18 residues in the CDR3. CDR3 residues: CASSKVASGYEAKNIQYF. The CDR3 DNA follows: TGTGCCAGCAGCAAAGTCGCTAGCGGGTATGAAGCCAAAAACATTCAGTACTTC.

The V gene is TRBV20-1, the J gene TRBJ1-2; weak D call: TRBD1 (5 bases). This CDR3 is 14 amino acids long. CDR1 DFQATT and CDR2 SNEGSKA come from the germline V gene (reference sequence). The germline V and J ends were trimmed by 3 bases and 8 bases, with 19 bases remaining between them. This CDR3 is CSASPGRRGEGYTF. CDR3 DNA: TGCAGTGCTAGCCCGGGACGGAGGGGAGAAGGCTACACCTTC.

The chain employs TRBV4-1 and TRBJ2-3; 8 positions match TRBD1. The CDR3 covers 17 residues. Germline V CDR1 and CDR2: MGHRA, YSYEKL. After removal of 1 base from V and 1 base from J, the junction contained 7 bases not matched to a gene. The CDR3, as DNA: TGCGCCAGCAGCCAAGGGGGGAAGACAGGGGGCACAGATACGCAGTATTTT. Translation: CASSQGGKTGGTDTQYF.

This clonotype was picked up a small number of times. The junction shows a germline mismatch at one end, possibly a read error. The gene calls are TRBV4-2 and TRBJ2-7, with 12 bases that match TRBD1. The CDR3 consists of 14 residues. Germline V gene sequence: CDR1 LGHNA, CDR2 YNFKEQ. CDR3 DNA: TGTGCCAGCAGCCAGGGGACAGGGGGCTACGAGCGGTACTTC. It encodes CASSQGTGGYERYF.

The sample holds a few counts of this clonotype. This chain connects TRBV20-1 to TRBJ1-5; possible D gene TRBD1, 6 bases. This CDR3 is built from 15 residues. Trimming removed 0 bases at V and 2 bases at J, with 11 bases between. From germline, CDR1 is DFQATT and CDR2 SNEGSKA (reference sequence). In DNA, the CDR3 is TGCAGTGCTAGAGAGAACAGGGTGGGCAATCAGCCCCAGCATTTT. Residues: CSARENRVGNQPQHF.

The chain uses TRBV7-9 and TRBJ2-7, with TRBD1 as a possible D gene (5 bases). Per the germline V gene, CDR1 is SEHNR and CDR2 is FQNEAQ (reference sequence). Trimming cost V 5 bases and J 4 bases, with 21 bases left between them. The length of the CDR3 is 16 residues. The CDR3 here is CASSPSGSPSSYEQYF. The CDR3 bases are TGTGCCAGCAGCCCCTCAGGGTCCCCCTCTTCGTACGAGCAGTACTTC.

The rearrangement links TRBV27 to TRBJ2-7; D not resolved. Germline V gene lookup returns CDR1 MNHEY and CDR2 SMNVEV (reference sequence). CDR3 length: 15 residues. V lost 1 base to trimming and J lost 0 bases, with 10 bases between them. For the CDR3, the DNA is TGTGCCAGCAGTTTATGGGTTCCCCCCTCCTACGAGCAGTACTTC. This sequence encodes CASSLWVPPSYEQYF.

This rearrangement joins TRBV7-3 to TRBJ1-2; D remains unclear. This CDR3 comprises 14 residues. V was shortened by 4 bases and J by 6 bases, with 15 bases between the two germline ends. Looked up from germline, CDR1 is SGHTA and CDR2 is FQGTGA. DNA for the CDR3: TGTGCCAGCAGCTCGGACGGCCGCGAGGATGGCTACACCTTC. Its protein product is CASSSDGREDGYTF.

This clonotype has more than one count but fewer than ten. The CDR3 DNA sequence: TGTGCCAGCAGCCGCACTGGACAGGGAAACATTCAGTACTTC. Amino acid sequence: CASSRTGQGNIQYF. This chain uses TRBV7-3 with TRBJ2-4, with 8 bases aligning to TRBD1. The CDR3 spans 14 residues. The junction had 6 bases not matched to a gene; V was cut back by 5 bases and J by 6 bases. Germline CDR1 is SGHTA and CDR2 is FQGTGA.

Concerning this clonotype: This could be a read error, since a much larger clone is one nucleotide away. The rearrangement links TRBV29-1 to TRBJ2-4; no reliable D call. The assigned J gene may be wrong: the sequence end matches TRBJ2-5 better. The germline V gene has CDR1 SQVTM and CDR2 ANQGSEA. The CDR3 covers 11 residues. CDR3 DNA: TGCAGCGTTGTGGCACGTGGGACCCAGTACTTC. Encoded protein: CSVVARGTQYF.

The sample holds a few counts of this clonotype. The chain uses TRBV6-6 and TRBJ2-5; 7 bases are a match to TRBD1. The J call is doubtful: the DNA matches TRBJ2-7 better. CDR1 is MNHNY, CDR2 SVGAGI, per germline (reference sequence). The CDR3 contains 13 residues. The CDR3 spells CASSYRQGIEQYF. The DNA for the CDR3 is TGTGCCAGCAGTTACCGACAGGGAATCGAGCAGTACTTC.